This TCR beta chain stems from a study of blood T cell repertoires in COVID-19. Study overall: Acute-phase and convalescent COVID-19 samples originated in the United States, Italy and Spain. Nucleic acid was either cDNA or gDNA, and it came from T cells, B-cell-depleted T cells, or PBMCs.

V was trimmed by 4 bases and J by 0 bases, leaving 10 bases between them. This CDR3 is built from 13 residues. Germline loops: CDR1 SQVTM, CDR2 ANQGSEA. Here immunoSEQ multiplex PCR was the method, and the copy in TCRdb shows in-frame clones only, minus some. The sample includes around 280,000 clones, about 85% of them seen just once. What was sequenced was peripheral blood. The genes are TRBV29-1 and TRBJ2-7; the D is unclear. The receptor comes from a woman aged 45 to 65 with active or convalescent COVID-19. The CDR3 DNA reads TGCAGCGTTGGCGGCAGAGGCTCCTACGAGCAGTACTTC. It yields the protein CSVGGRGSYEQYF.